This entry features one T cell receptor (beta chain) sequence. In the authors' methods: By means of reference gene primer amplification, nucleated cell counts were estimated. Here immunoSEQ multiplex PCR was the method, and the copy in TCRdb shows in-frame clones only, minus some. V and J calls and clone size are copied from that table; D and trimming were computed from the DNA. The sample has about 61,000 clones, roughly 90% seen once. The source of the sample is a study of blood T cell repertoires in COVID-19. Looking at the study overall: Acute-phase and convalescent COVID-19 samples originated in the United States, Italy and Spain. Nucleic acid was either cDNA or gDNA, and it came from T cells, B-cell-depleted T cells, or PBMCs.

Germline CDR1 and CDR2: MGHRA and YSYEKL. V lost 1 base, J lost 4 bases, and 9 bases lay in between. This CDR3 has 14 amino acids. The gene calls are TRBV4-1 and TRBJ2-3, with a possible D match to TRBD2 (5 bases). The sample comprised peripheral blood. This TCR derives from a human donor in a cohort sampled during active COVID-19. CDR3 in DNA: TGCGCCAGCAGCCAAGCGCGGGCGCCAGATACGCAGTATTTT. It specifies CASSQARAPDTQYF.